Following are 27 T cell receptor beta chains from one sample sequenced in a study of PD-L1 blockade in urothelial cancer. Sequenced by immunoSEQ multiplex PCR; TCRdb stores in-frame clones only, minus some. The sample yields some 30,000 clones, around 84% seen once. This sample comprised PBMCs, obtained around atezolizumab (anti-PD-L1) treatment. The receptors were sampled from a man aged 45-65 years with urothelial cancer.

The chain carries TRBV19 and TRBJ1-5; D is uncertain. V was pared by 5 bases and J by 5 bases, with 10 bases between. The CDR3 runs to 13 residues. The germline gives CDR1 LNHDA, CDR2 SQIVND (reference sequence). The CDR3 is CASSYWFDQPQHF. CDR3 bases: TGTGCCAGTAGTTACTGGTTCGATCAGCCCCAGCATTTT. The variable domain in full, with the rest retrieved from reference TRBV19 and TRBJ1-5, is DGGITQSPKYLFRKEGQNVTLSCEQNLNHDAMYWYRQDPGQGLRLIYYSQIVNDFQKGDIAEGYSVSREKKESFPLTVTSAQKNPTAFYLCASSYWFDQPQHFGDGTRLSIL.

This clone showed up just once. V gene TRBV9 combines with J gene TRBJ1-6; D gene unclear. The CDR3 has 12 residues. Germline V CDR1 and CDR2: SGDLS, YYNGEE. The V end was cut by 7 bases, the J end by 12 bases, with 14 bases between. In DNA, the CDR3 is TGTGCCAGCCAAAGGGCGGAGGGACCCCTCCACTTT. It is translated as CASQRAEGPLHF.

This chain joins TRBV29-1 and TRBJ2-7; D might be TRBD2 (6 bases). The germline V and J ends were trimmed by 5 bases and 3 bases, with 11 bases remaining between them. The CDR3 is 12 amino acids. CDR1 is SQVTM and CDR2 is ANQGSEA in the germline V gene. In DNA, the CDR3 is TGCAGCGTTTCGGGTAGCGGCTACGAGCAGTACTTC. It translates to CSVSGSGYEQYF.

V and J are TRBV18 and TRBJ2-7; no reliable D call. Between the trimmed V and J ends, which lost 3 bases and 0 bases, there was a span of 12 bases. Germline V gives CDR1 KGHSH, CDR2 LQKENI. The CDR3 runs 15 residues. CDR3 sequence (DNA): TGTGCCAGCTCACCGTTCTCTACAGCCTCCTACGAGCAGTACTTC. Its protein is CASSPFSTASYEQYF.

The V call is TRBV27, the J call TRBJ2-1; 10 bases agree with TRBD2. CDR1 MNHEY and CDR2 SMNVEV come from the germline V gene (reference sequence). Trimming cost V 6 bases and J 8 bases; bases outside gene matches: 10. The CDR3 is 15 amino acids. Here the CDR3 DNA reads TGTGCCAGCAGCCTGGGGGCTAGCGGGAGAGATGAGCAGTTCTTC. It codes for CASSLGASGRDEQFF.

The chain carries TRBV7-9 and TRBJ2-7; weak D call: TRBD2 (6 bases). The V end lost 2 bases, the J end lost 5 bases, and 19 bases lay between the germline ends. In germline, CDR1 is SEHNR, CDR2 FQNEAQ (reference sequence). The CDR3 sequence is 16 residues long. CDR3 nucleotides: TGTGCCAGCAGCTTACTTCGGGCGAGCGGGTACGACGAGCAGTACTTC. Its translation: CASSLLRASGYDEQYF.

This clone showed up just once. The CDR3 sequence: CASGMVGSSYEQYF. CDR3 DNA sequence: TGTGCCAGTGGGATGGTAGGGAGCTCCTACGAGCAGTACTTC. The gene calls are TRBV19 and TRBJ2-7; possible D gene TRBD2, 5 bases. The germline V and J ends were trimmed by 8 bases and 0 bases, with 14 bases remaining between them. Germline CDR1 is LNHDA and CDR2 is SQIVND (reference sequence). This CDR3 is 14 amino acids long.

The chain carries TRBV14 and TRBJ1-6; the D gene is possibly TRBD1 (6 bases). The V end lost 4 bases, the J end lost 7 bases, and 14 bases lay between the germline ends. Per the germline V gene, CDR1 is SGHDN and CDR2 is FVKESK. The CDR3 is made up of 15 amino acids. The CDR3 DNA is TGTGCCAGCAGCCTAGGGGGAAGTTACAATTCACCCCTCCACTTT. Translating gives CASSLGGSYNSPLHF.

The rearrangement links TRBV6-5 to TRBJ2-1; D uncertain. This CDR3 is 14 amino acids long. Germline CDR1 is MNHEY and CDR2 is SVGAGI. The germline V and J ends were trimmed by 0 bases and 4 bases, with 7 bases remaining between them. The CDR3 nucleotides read TGTGCCAGCAGTTACTCGATAGATTACAATGAGCAGTTCTTC. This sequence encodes CASSYSIDYNEQFF.

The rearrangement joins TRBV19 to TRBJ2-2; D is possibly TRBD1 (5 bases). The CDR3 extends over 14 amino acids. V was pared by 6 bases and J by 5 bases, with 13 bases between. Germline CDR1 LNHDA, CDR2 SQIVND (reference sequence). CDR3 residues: CASRPSQGTGELFF. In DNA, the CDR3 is TGTGCCAGTAGGCCCTCCCAGGGTACCGGGGAGCTGTTTTTT.

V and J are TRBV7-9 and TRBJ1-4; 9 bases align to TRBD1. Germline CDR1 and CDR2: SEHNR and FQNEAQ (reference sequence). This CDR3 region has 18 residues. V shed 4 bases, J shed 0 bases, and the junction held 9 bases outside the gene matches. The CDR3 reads CASSSGQGRYTTNEKLFF. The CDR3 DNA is TGTGCCAGCAGCTCGGGACAGGGCCGGTATACAACTAATGAAAAACTGTTTTTT. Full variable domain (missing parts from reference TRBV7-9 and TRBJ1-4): DTGVSQNPRHKITKRGQNVTFRCDPISEHNRLYWYRQTLGQGPEFLTYFQNEAQLEKSRLLSDRFSAERPKGSFSTLEIQRTEQGDSAMYLCASSSGQGRYTTNEKLFFGSGTQLSVL.

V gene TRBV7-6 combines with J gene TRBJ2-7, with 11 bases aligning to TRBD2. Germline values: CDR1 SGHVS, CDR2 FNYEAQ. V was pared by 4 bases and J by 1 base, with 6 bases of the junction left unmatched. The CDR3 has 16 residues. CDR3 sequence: CASSSGTSGPSYEQYF. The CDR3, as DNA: TGTGCCAGCAGCTCTGGGACTAGCGGCCCGTCCTACGAGCAGTACTTC. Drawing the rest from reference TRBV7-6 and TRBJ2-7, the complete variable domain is GAGVSQSPRYKVTKRGQDVALRCDPISGHVSLYWYRQALGQGPEFLTYFNYEAQQDKSGLPNDRFSAERPEGSISTLTIQRTEQRDSAMYRCASSSGTSGPSYEQYFGPGTRLTVT.

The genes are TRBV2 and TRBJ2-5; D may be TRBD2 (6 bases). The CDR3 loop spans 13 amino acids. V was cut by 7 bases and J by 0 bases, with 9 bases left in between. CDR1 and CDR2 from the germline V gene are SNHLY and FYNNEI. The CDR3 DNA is TGTGCCAGCAACCGGGACTACCAAGAGACCCAGTACTTC. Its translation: CASNRDYQETQYF. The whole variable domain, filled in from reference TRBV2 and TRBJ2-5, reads EPEVTQTPSHQVTQMGQEVILRCVPISNHLYFYWYRQILGQKVEFLVSFYNNEISEKSEIFDDQFSVERPDGSNFTLKIRSTKLEDSAMYFCASNRDYQETQYFGPGTRLLVL.

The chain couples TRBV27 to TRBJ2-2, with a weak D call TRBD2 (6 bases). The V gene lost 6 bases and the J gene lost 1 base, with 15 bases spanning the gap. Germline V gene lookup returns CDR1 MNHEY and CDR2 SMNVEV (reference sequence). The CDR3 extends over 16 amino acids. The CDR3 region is CASSSRAGKNTGELFF. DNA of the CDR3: TGTGCCAGCAGCTCACGGGCGGGGAAGAACACCGGGGAGCTGTTTTTT.

The CDR3 spells CASSEPLTGAGQHYSNQPQHF. The DNA for the CDR3 is TGCGCCAGCAGTGAGCCATTGACAGGGGCGGGCCAACATTATAGCAATCAGCCCCAGCATTTT. This chain uses TRBV10-2 with TRBJ1-5; 8 bases match TRBD1. Germline trimming cut 2 bases from V and 0 bases from J; bases unmatched to any gene: 18. Germline CDR1 reads WSHSY; CDR2 reads SAAADI. This CDR3 has 21 residues.

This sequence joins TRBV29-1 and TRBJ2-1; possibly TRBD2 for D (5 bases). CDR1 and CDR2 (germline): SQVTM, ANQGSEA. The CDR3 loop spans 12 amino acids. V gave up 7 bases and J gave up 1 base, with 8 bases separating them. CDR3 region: CSAEESYNEQFF. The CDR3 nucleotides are TGCAGCGCGGAGGAGTCCTACAATGAGCAGTTCTTC.

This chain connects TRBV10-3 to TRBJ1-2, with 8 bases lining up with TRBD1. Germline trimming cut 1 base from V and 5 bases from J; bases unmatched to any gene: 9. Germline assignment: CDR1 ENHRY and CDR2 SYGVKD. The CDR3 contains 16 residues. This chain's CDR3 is CAISEFETGEVYGYTF. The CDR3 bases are TGTGCCATCAGTGAGTTCGAGACAGGGGAAGTTTATGGCTACACCTTC.

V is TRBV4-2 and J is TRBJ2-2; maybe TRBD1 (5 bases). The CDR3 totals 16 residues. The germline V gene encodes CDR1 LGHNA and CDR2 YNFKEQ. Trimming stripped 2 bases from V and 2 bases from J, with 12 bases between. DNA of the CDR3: TGTGCCAGCAGCCAACGAGCCCAGGGTAACACCGGGGAGCTGTTTTTT. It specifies CASSQRAQGNTGELFF.

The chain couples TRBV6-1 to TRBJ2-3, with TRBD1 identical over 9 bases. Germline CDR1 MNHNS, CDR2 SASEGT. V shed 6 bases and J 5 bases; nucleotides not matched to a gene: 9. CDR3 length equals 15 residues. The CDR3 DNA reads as TGTGCCAGCAGGGCGCCGGGACAGGGATTAGATACGCAGTATTTT. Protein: CASRAPGQGLDTQYF.

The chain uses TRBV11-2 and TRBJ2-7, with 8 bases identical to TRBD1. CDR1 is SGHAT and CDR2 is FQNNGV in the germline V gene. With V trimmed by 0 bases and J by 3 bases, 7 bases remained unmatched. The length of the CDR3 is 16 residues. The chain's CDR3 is CASSLDRWTGYYEQYF. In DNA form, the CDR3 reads TGTGCCAGCAGCTTAGATCGGTGGACAGGGTACTACGAGCAGTACTTC.

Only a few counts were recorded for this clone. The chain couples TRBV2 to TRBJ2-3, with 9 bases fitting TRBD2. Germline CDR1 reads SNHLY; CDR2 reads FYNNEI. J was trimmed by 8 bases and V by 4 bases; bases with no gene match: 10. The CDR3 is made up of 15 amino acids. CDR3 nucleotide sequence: TGTGCCAGCAGTGTGCCAATAGCGGGAGTAGCTACGCAGTATTTT. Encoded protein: CASSVPIAGVATQYF. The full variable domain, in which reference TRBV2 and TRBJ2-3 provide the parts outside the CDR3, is EPEVTQTPSHQVTQMGQEVILRCVPISNHLYFYWYRQILGQKVEFLVSFYNNEISEKSEIFDDQFSVERPDGSNFTLKIRSTKLEDSAMYFCASSVPIAGVATQYFGPGTRLTVL.

CDR3 DNA: TGTGCCAGCAGCGCCCGTACAGGGGATCAGCCCCAGCATTTT. It codes for CASSARTGDQPQHF. The chain is built from TRBV5-6 and TRBJ1-5, with 7 nucleotides matching TRBD1. This CDR3 has 14 residues. The trim removed 4 bases at V and 5 bases at J, leaving 6 bases unmatched. The germline gives CDR1 SGHDT, CDR2 YYEEEE.

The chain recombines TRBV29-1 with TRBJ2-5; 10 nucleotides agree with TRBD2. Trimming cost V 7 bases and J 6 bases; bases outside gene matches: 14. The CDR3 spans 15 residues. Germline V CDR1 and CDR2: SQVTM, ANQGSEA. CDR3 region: CSAEDPSGSAKTQYF. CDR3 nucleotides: TGCAGCGCCGAGGATCCTAGCGGGAGTGCGAAGACCCAGTACTTC.

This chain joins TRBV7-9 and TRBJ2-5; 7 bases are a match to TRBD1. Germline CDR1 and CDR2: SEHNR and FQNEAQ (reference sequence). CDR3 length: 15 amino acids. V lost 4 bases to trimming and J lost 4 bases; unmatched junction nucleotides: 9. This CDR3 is CASSWGDRVGETQYF. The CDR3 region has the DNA TGTGCCAGCAGCTGGGGAGACAGGGTAGGAGAGACCCAGTACTTC.

CDR3 coding DNA: TGTGCCATCAGCCCGGGACAGGCGAACACCGGGGAGCTGTTTTTT. It yields the protein CAISPGQANTGELFF. This chain uses TRBV10-3 with TRBJ2-2; TRBD1 agrees at 8 bases. CDR3 size: 15 residues. The germline V gene encodes CDR1 ENHRY and CDR2 SYGVKD. With V trimmed by 6 bases and J by 0 bases, 3 bases remained unmatched.

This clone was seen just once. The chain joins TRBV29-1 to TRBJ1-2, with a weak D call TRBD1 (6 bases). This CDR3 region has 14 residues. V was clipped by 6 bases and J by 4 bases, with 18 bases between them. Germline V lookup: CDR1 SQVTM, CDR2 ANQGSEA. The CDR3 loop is CSVGVRDTGYGYTF. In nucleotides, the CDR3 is TGCAGCGTCGGAGTTAGGGACACCGGCTATGGCTACACCTTC. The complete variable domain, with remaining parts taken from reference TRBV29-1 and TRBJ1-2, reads SAVISQKPSRDICQRGTSLTIQCQVDSQVTMMFWYRQQPGQSLTLIATANQGSEATYESGFVIDKFPISRPNLTFSTLTVSNMSPEDSSIYLCSVGVRDTGYGYTFGSGTRLTVV.

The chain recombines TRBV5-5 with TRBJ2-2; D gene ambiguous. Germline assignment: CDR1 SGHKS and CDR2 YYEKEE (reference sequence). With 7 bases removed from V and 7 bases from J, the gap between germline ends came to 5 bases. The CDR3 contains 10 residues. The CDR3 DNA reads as TGTGCCAGCCGAGACGGGGAGCTGTTTTTT. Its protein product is CASRDGELFF.